Following are 2 T cell receptor beta chains from one sample sequenced in a study of glioma-infiltrating T cells (dated by TCRdb to between 2015 and 2016). Sequencing was performed on an Illumina MiSeq. TCR alpha and beta CDR3 regions were amplified with the iRepertoire nested amplicon-rescue multiplex PCR (arm-PCR) platform from RNA. The public reads were quality trimmed at Q25 with fastp and then assembled into clones with MiXCR by TCRdb, keeping productive beta chains. Here each entry gathers all rows of one CDR3 protein and keeps the most common genes and DNA. The sample table holds tens of thousands of distinct CDR3 sequences, of which 35% to 50% were seen once. Jointly, the top ten make up around two fifths of the sample. The sample taken for sequencing was glioma tissue, nonneoplastic brain tissue, or PBMCs (not recorded which). The receptors derive from a human donor with low-grade glioma or glioblastoma, undergoing nonglioma brain surgery, or in good health (not recorded which).

The chain couples TRBV7-3 to TRBJ2-1; 8 nucleotides match TRBD2. J gave up 4 bases and V 6 bases, and 8 bases lay outside the gene matches. Germline values: CDR1 SGHTA, CDR2 FQGTGA. This CDR3 has 15 amino acids. The CDR3 sequence is CASSVSGGTYNEQFF. CDR3 in DNA: TGTGCCAGCAGTGTCAGCGGGGGCACATACAATGAGCAGTTCTTC.

This clonotype was picked up many times. The V and J genes are TRBV12-3 or TRBV12-4 and TRBJ2-7; 8 positions match TRBD2. Trimming took 7 bases from V and 2 from J; bases not matched to a gene: 7. The CDR3 sequence is 14 residues long. DNA of the CDR3: TGTGCCAGCAAGGTGAGCGGGAGTCCCTACGAGCAGTACTTC. Translating gives CASKVSGSPYEQYF.